Below, 12 T cell receptor beta chains from the same sample are listed, as sequenced in a study of blood T cell repertoires in COVID-19. The method was immunoSEQ multiplex PCR; TCRdb's version includes in-frame clones alone and lacks a portion of them. Of 330,000 or so clones listed, more than 90% are singletons. Sequenced material: PBMCs or T cells enriched from blood (not recorded which). The source is a woman aged 30 to 39 who had recovered from COVID-19.

The chain has TRBV18 and TRBJ2-3, with 9 bases aligning to TRBD2. From germline, CDR1 is KGHSH and CDR2 LQKENI. CDR3 length equals 16 residues. V was clipped by 3 bases and J by 4 bases; unmatched bases: 8. DNA for the CDR3: TGTGCCAGCTCACCTAGCGGGAGATGGTGGGCAGATACGCAGTATTTT. Encoded protein: CASSPSGRWWADTQYF.

This rearrangement joins TRBV7-2 to TRBJ2-7; D is perhaps TRBD2 (5 bases). CDR3 length equals 13 residues. CDR1 is SGHTA and CDR2 is FQGNSA in the germline V gene. V gave up 3 bases and J gave up 7 bases, with 13 bases separating them. CDR3 nucleotide sequence: TGTGCCAGCAGCTTGGACTGGTCCCAGGAGCAGTACTTC. Residues: CASSLDWSQEQYF.

The CDR3 sequence is CASTFTGQGAGGYTF. In DNA, the CDR3 is TGTGCCAGCACCTTTACGGGACAGGGGGCCGGGGGCTACACCTTC. V gene TRBV6-6 combines with J gene TRBJ1-2, with 12 bases identical to TRBD1. The J segment lost 8 bases and the V segment lost 7 bases, leaving 11 bases of the junction unmatched. Germline CDR1 reads MNHNY; CDR2 reads SVGAGI (reference sequence). CDR3 length: 15 residues.

Comment on this clone: Lacking the conserved final phenylalanine or tryptophan, this CDR3 likely reflects a read error. The DNA is omitted, as the CDR3 cannot be located on it reliably, and the CDR3 follows TCRdb's listing. The chain combines TRBV23-1 with TRBJ1-5; the table names TRBD1, a call not compared with the DNA. TRBV23-1 is filed as an ORF, its function uncertain. The CDR3 is 13 residues long, counting both termini. The CDR3 here is CASSQTDRLPPLP.

The rearrangement joins TRBV24-1 to TRBJ2-4; a possible D gene is TRBD1 (6 bases). Trimming left V 9 bases short and J 8 bases short, with 16 bases between. CDR1 and CDR2 from the germline V gene are KGHDR and SFDVKD. The CDR3 length is 13 residues. In DNA, the CDR3 is TGTGCCACCTCTACAGGGAAGTCGGACATTCAGTACTTC. The encoded protein is CATSTGKSDIQYF.

This clone was detected once. The V call is TRBV6-5, the J call TRBJ1-6; 8 bases are shared with TRBD1. Unmatched junction bases numbered 5, after V lost 8 bases and J lost 8 bases. Per the germline V gene, CDR1 is MNHEY and CDR2 is SVGAGI. The CDR3 sequence is 13 residues long. The CDR3 protein is CASRTGQYSPLHF. CDR3 DNA sequence: TGTGCCAGCCGGACAGGGCAGTATTCACCCCTCCACTTT.

The chain couples TRBV7-2 to TRBJ1-2; D may be TRBD1 (5 bases). The V gene lost 5 bases and the J gene lost 5 bases, with 18 bases spanning the gap. The CDR3 loop spans 15 amino acids. CDR1 is SGHTA and CDR2 is FQGNSA in the germline V gene. The CDR3 DNA reads as TGTGCCAGCAGCCCCTTCAGGGTGGGGGGATATGGCTACACCTTC. It is translated as CASSPFRVGGYGYTF.

This clone was detected a few times. Additional DNA sequences in this sample encode the identical CDR3. The chain links TRBV28 to TRBJ1-2; 9 nucleotides match TRBD1. The trim removed 2 bases at V and 2 bases at J, leaving 0 bases unmatched. The CDR3 runs to 14 residues. Per the germline V gene, CDR1 is MDHEN and CDR2 is SYDVKM. The CDR3 loop reads CASSLGTGNYGYTF. CDR3 in DNA: TGTGCCAGCAGTTTAGGGACAGGGAACTATGGCTACACCTTC.

V gene TRBV9 combines with J gene TRBJ2-5; 8 nucleotides match TRBD1. The CDR3 is 15 residues long. CDR1 SGDLS and CDR2 YYNGEE come from the germline V gene. V gave up 0 bases and J gave up 5 bases; unmatched junction bases: 6. The CDR3 DNA is TGTGCCAGCAGCGTAGAGACAGGGGTGTGGGAGACCCAGTACTTC. Protein sequence: CASSVETGVWETQYF.

This chain connects TRBV7-2 to TRBJ2-3; a possible D gene is TRBD2 (5 bases). The germline CDR1 and CDR2 sequences are SGHTA and FQGNSA. CDR3 length equals 17 residues. V was trimmed by 1 base and J by 9 bases, leaving 23 bases between them. CDR3 coding DNA: TGTGCCAGCAGCTTAGGTAGCGTCGGCACGTGGTGGGTGACGCAGTATTTT. Its translation: CASSLGSVGTWWVTQYF.

This CDR3 reads CASSPQEGANTGELFF. In DNA form, the CDR3 reads TGTGCCAGCTCACCACAGGAGGGCGCGAACACCGGGGAGCTGTTTTTT. The chain joins TRBV18 to TRBJ2-2, with D maybe TRBD2 (6 bases). The CDR3 runs 16 residues. Germline V gene lookup returns CDR1 KGHSH and CDR2 LQKENI. With 1 base removed from V and 0 bases from J, the gap between germline ends came to 9 bases.

On this clone: This sample also contains other DNA sequences that code for the same CDR3. The V gene is TRBV12-3 or TRBV12-4, the J gene TRBJ2-7; no definite D call. Trimming stripped 2 bases from V and 3 bases from J, with 2 bases between. The CDR3 totals 11 residues. The CDR3 bases are TGTGCCAGCAGTTTACTCTACGAGCAGTACTTC. Protein: CASSLLYEQYF.